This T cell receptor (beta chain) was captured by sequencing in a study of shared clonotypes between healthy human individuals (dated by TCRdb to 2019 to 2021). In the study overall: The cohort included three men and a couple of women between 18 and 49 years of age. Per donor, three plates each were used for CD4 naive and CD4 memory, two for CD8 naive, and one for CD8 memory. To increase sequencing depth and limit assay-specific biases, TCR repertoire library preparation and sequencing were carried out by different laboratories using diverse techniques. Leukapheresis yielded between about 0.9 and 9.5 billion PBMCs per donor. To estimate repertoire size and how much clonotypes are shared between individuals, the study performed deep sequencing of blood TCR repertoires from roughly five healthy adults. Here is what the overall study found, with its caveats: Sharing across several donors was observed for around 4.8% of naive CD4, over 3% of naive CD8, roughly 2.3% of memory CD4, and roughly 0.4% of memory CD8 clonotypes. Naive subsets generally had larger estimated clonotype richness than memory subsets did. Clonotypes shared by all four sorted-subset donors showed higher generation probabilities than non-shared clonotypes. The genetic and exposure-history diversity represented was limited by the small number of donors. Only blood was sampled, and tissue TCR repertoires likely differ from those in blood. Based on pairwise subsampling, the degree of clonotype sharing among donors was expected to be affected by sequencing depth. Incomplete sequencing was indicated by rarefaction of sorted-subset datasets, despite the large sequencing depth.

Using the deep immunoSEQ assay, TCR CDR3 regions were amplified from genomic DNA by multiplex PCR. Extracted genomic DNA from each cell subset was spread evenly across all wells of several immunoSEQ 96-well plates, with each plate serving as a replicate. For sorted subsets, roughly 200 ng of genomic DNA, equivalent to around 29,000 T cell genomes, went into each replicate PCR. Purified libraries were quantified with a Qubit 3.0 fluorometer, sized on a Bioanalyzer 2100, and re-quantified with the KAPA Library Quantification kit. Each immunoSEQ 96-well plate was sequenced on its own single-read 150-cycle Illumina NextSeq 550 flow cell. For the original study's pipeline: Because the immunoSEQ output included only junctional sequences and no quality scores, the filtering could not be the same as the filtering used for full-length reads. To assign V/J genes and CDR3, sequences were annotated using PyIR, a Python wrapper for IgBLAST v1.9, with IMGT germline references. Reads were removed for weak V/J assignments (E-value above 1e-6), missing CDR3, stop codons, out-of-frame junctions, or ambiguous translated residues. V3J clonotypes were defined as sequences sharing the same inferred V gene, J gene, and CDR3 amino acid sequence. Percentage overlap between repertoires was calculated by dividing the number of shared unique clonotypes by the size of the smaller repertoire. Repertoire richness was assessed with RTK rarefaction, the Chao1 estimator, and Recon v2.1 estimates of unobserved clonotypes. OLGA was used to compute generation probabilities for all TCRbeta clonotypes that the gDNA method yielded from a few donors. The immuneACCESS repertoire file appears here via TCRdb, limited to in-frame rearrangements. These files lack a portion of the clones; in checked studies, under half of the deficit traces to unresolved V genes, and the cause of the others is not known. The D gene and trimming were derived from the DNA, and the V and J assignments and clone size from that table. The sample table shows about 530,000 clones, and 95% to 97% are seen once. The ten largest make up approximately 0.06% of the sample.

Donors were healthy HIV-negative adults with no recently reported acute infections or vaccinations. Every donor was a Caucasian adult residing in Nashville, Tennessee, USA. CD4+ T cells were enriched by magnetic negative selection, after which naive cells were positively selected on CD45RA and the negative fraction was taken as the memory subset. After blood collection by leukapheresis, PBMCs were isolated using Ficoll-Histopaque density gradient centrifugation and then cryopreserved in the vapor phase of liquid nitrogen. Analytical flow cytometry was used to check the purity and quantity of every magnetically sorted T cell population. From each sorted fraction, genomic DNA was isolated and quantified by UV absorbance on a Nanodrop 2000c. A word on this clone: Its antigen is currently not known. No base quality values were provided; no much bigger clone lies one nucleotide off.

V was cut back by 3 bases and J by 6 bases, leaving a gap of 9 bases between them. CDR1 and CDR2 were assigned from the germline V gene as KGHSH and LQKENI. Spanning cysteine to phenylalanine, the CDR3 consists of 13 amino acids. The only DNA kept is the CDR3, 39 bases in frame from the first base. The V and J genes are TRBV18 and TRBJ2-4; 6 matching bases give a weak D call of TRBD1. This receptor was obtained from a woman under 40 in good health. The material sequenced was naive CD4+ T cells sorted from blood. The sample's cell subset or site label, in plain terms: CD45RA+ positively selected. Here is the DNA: TGTGCCAGCTCACCCCGGACAGCAAACATTCAGTACTTC. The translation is CASSPRTANIQYF.